The 12 T cell receptor beta chains below all came from one sample that was sequenced in a study of cytomegalovirus exposure and HLA in healthy donors. With 60 Vbeta and 13 Jbeta primers, the PCR was carried out. The assay was immunoSEQ multiplex PCR, and TCRdb's table has in-frame clones only and misses some. The table has approximately 150,000 clones, roughly 80% seen once. Sequenced: PBMCs. The origin of the receptors is a middle-aged man in good health and CMV-seropositive.

As for this clone: The CDR3 does not close with the conserved phenylalanine or tryptophan, likely indicating a read error. This chain joins TRBV7-2 and TRBJ1-2; D is undetermined. The CDR3 is 14 amino acids. V was shortened by 1 base and J by 2 bases, with 8 bases between the two germline ends. Germline V lookup: CDR1 SGHTA, CDR2 FQGNSA. DNA of the CDR3: TGTGCCAGCAGCTTAGAGATAACGAACTATGGCTACACCCTC. Translation gives CASSLEITNYGYTL.

As to this clone: The same CDR3 is also encoded by other DNA sequences in this sample. The chain recombines TRBV2 with TRBJ2-1, with a possible D match to TRBD1 (6 bases). The CDR3 has 15 residues. In germline, CDR1 is SNHLY, CDR2 FYNNEI. The CDR3 loop is CASPSRDTVGNEQFF. Written as DNA, the CDR3 is TGTGCTAGCCCCTCCCGGGACACCGTGGGGAATGAGCAGTTCTTC. Full variable domain (remainder filled in from reference TRBV2 and TRBJ2-1): EPEVTQTPSHQVTQMGQEVILRCVPISNHLYFYWYRQILGQKVEFLVSFYNNEISEKSEIFDDQFSVERPDGSNFTLKIRSTKLEDSAMYFCASPSRDTVGNEQFFGPGTRLTVL.

The V gene is TRBV5-1, the J gene TRBJ1-2; D is undetermined. Between the trimmed V and J ends, which lost 0 bases and 5 bases, there was a span of 14 bases. The CDR3 length is 15 residues. The germline CDR1 and CDR2 sequences are SGHRS and YFSETQ. In nucleotides, the CDR3 is TGCGCCAGCAGCTTGGCTGCCAGGATGGGTTATGGCTACACCTTC. Its translation: CASSLAARMGYGYTF.

The rearrangement uses TRBV28 and TRBJ1-1; 7 nucleotides line up with TRBD1. Per the germline V gene, CDR1 is MDHEN and CDR2 is SYDVKM. The CDR3 is 18 amino acids. The trim removed 6 bases at V and 10 bases at J, leaving 26 bases unmatched. The DNA for the CDR3 is TGTGCCAGCAGAACCAGGGGGTCAACACCGGGTTCCGCCAAGGTAGCTTTCTTT. Protein sequence: CASRTRGSTPGSAKVAFF.

The chain couples TRBV30 to TRBJ1-2; maybe TRBD1 (5 bases). Germline CDR1 and CDR2: GTSNPN and SVGIG (reference sequence). V was cut by 3 bases and J by 1 base, with 12 bases left in between. The CDR3 covers 14 residues. The CDR3 here is CAWSVLDSNYGYTF. The CDR3 nucleotides read TGTGCCTGGAGCGTCCTCGACAGTAACTATGGCTACACCTTC.

The V call is TRBV6-5, the J call TRBJ1-2; TRBD1 matches 8 bases. CDR1 is MNHEY and CDR2 is SVGAGI in the germline V gene. CDR3 size: 14 residues. V shed 0 bases and J 8 bases; nucleotides not matched to a gene: 5. CDR3 protein: CASSYSTGGRGYTF. The CDR3 DNA reads TGTGCCAGCAGTTACTCAACAGGGGGGAGAGGCTACACCTTC.

The chain joins TRBV6-4 to TRBJ2-5; TRBD1 aligns across 7 bases. This CDR3 region has 15 residues. The V gene's germline CDR1 is MRHNA and CDR2 SNTAGT. V shed 8 bases, J shed 9 bases, and the junction held 18 bases outside the gene matches. This CDR3 is CASPDTDRKGRAQYF. In DNA form, the CDR3 reads TGTGCCAGCCCTGACACGGACAGGAAGGGTCGGGCCCAGTACTTC.

J is TRBJ1-2 and V is TRBV5-8; a weak D match, TRBD1 (6 bases). Germline V gives CDR1 SGHTS, CDR2 YDEGEE. V was cut by 4 bases and J by 6 bases, with 13 bases left in between. The CDR3 is made up of 13 amino acids. CDR3 DNA sequence: TGTGCCAGCAGCCCATTGGACAGAAATGGCTACACCTTC. Amino acid sequence: CASSPLDRNGYTF. Filled out from reference TRBV5-8 and TRBJ1-2, the complete variable domain reads EAGVTQSPTHLIKTRGQQATLRCSPISGHTSVYWYQQALGLGLQFLLWYDEGEERNRGNFPPRFSGRQFPNYSSELNVNALELEDSALYLCASSPLDRNGYTFGSGTRLTVV.

J is TRBJ1-2 and V is TRBV4-1; no definite D call. The CDR3 sequence is 15 residues long. Trimming shortened V by 1 base and J by 8 bases, and 17 bases separated the two germline ends. CDR1 is MGHRA and CDR2 is YSYEKL in the germline V gene. CDR3 region: CASSQGGGDRRGYTF. In DNA form, the CDR3 reads TGCGCCAGCAGCCAAGGGGGAGGTGATCGTAGGGGCTACACCTTC.

This chain uses TRBV13 with TRBJ2-1; 12 nucleotides match TRBD2. The CDR3 runs to 17 residues. V trimming: 4 bases; J trimming: 2 bases; junction bases outside the gene matches: 6. The germline gives CDR1 PRHDT, CDR2 FYEKMQ (reference sequence). The chain's CDR3 is CASSSLTSGSAYNEQFF. The CDR3 coding sequence is TGTGCCAGCAGCTCCCTGACTAGCGGGAGCGCCTACAATGAGCAGTTCTTC.

V and J are TRBV19 and TRBJ1-4; possible D gene TRBD1, 5 bases. The CDR3 is 16 residues long. V was trimmed by 3 bases and J by 0 bases, leaving 11 bases between them. Per the germline V gene, CDR1 is LNHDA and CDR2 is SQIVND (reference sequence). The CDR3 region is CASSISYRPTNEKLFF. The CDR3 DNA reads as TGTGCCAGTAGTATCTCCTACAGGCCAACTAATGAAAAACTGTTTTTT.

This chain links TRBV10-3 with TRBJ2-5; tentatively, D is TRBD1 (6 bases). V lost 10 bases, J lost 5 bases, and 17 bases lay in between. Germline values: CDR1 ENHRY, CDR2 SYGVKD. The CDR3 extends over 13 amino acids. CDR3 in DNA: TGTGCCACCAAATTAACAGGGAGTGAGACCCAGTACTTC. It encodes CATKLTGSETQYF.